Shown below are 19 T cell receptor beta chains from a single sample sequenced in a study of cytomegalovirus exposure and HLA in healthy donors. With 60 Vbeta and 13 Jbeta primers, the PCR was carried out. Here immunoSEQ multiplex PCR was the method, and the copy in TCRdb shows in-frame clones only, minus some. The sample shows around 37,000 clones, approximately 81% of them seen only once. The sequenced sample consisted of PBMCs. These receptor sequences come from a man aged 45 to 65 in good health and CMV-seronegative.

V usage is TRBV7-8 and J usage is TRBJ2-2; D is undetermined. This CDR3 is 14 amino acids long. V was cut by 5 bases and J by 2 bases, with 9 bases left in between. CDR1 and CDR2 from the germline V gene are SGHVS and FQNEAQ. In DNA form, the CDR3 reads TGTGCCAGCAGCGCCACAAGAAACACCGGGGAGCTGTTTTTT. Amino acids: CASSATRNTGELFF.

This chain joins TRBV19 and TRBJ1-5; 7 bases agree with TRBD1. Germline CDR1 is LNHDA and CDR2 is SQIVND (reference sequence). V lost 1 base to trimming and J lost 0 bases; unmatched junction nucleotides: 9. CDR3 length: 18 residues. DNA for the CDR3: TGTGCCAGTAGTATAGGTGGGACAGCACAGACTAGCAATCAGCCCCAGCATTTT. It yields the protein CASSIGGTAQTSNQPQHF.

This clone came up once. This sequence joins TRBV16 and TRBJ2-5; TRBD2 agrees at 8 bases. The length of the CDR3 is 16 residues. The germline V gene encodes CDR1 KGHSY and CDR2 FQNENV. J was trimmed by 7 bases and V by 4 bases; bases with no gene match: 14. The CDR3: CASSLRLAMTEGTQYF. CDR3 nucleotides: TGTGCCAGCAGCCTCAGACTAGCGATGACGGAAGGGACCCAGTACTTC. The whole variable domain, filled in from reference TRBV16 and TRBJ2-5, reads GEEVAQTPKHLVRGEGQKAKLYCAPIKGHSYVFWYQQVLKNEFKFLISFQNENVFDETGMPKERFSAKCLPNSPCSLEIQATKLEDSAVYFCASSLRLAMTEGTQYFGPGTRLLVL.

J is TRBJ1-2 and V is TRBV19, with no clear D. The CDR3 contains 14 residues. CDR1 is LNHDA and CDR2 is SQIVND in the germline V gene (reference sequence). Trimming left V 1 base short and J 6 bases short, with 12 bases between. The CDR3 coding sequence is TGTGCCAGTAGTATAGGATGGGCAACCGATGGCTACACCTTC. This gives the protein CASSIGWATDGYTF.

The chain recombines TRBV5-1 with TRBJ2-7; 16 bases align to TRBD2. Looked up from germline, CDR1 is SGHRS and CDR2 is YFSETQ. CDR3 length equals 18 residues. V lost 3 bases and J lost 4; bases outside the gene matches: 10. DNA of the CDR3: TGCGCCAGCAGCTGGCTAGGGACTAGCGGGAGGGCCGTATACGAGCAGTACTTC. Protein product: CASSWLGTSGRAVYEQYF.

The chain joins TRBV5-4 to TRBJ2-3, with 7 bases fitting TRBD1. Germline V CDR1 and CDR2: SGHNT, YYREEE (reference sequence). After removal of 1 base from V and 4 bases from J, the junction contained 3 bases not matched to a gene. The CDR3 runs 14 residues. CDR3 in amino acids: CASSLKQGADTQYF. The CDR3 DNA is TGTGCCAGCAGCTTGAAGCAGGGGGCAGATACGCAGTATTTT. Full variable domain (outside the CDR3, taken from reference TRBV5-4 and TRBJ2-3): ETGVTQSPTHLIKTRGQQVTLRCSSQSGHNTVSWYQQALGQGPQFIFQYYREEENGRGNFPPRFSGLQFPNYSSELNVNALELDDSALYLCASSLKQGADTQYFGPGTRLTVL.

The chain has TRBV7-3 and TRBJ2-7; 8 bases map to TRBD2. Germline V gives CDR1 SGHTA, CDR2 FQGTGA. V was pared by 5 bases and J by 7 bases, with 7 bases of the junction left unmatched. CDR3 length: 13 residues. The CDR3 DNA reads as TGTGCCAGCAGCCAGACTAGCGACAATGAGCAGTACTTC. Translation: CASSQTSDNEQYF.

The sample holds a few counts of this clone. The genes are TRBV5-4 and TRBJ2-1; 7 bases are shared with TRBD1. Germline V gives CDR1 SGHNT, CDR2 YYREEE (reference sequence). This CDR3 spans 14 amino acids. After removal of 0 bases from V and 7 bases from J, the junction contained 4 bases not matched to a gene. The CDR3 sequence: CASSLGQGRNEQFF. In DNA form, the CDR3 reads TGTGCCAGCAGCTTGGGACAGGGTCGGAATGAGCAGTTCTTC.

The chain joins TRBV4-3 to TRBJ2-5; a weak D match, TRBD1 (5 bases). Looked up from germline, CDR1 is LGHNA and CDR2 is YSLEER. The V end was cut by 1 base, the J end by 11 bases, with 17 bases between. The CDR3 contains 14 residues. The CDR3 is CASSQVRGSYEQYF. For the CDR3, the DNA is TGCGCCAGCAGCCAAGTAAGGGGCTCCTATGAGCAGTACTTC.

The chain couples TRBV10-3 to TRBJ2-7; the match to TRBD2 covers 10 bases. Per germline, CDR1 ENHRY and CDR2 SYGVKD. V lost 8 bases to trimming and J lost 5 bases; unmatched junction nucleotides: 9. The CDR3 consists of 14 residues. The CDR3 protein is CAIGLAGVFNEQYF. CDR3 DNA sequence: TGTGCCATCGGGCTAGCGGGAGTCTTCAACGAGCAGTACTTC.

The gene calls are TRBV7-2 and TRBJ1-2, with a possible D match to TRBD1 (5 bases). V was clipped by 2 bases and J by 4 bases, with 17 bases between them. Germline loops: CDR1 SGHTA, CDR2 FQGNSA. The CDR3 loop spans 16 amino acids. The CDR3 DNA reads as TGTGCCAGCAGCTTAAGGCCGGGGGGTACCTCCTATGGCTACACCTTC. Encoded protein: CASSLRPGGTSYGYTF.

CDR3 DNA sequence: TGTGCCAGTAGTTCAACGGGGTTTCAAGAGACCCAGTACTTC. Translating gives CASSSTGFQETQYF. This chain uses TRBV19 with TRBJ2-5; D is possibly TRBD2 (5 bases). CDR1 is LNHDA, CDR2 SQIVND, per germline (reference sequence). The CDR3 is made up of 14 amino acids. The V end was cut by 5 bases, the J end by 2 bases, with 12 bases between.

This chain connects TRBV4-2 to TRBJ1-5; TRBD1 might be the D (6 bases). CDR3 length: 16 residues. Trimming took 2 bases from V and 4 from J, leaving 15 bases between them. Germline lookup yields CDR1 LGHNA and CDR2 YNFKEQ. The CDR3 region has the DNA TGTGCCAGCAGCCAAATCAACAGGGTAGGAAATCAGCCCCAGCATTTT. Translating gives CASSQINRVGNQPQHF.

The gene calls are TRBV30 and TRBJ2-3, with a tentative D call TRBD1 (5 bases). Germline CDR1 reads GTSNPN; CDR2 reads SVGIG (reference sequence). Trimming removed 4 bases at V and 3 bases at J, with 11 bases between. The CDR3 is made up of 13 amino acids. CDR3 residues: CAWTLGATDTQYF. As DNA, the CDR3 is TGTGCCTGGACCTTAGGGGCGACAGATACGCAGTATTTT.

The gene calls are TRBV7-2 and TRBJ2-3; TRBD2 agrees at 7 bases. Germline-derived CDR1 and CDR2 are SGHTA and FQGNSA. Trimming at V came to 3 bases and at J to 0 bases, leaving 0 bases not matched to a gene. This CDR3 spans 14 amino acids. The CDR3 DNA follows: TGTGCCAGCAGCTTGCGGGGGAGCACAGATACGCAGTATTTT. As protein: CASSLRGSTDTQYF.

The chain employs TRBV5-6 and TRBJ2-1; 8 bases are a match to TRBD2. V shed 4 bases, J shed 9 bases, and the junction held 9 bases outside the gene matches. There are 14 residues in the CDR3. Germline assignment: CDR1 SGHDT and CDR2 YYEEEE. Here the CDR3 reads CASSPGLGVGEQFF. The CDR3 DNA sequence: TGTGCCAGCAGCCCGGGACTAGGTGTCGGTGAGCAGTTCTTC. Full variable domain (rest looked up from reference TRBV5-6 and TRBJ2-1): DAGVTQSPTHLIKTRGQQVTLRCSPKSGHDTVSWYQQALGQGPQFIFQYYEEEERQRGNFPDRFSGHQFPNYSSELNVNALLLGDSALYLCASSPGLGVGEQFFGPGTRLTVL.

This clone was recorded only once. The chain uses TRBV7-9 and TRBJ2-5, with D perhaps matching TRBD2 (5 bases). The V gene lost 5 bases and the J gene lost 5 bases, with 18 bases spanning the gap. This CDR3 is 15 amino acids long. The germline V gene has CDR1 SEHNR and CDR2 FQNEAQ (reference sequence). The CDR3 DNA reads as TGTGCCAGCAGCCCTGGGAGAAGGGCGATTGAGACCCAGTACTTC. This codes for CASSPGRRAIETQYF.

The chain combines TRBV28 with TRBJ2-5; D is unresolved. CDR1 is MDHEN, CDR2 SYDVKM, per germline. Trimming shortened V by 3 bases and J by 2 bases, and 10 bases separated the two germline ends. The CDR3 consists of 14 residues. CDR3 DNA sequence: TGTGCCAGCAGTTTCCGACAATTACAAGAGACCCAGTACTTC. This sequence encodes CASSFRQLQETQYF.

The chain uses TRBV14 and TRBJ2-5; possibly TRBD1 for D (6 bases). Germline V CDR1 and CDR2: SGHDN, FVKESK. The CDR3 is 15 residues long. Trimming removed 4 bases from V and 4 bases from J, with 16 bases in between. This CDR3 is CASSLSTGRGETQYF. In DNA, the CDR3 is TGTGCCAGCAGCCTCAGCACGGGCAGGGGAGAGACCCAGTACTTC.